This TCR beta chain was sequenced for a study of control samples from healthy donors and cancer patients. Germline V gene lookup returns CDR1 SGHAT and CDR2 FQDESV (reference sequence). Trimming left V 5 bases short and J 0 bases short, with 14 bases between. The CDR3 length is 16 residues. The method was immunoSEQ multiplex PCR; TCRdb's version includes in-frame clones alone and lacks a portion of them. The sample shows about 410,000 clones, around 90% of them seen only once. The V gene is TRBV11-1, the J gene TRBJ2-1; maybe TRBD1 (5 bases). Source material: PBMCs. The clonotype was recovered from a middle-aged man with head and neck cancer. CDR3 bases: TGTGCCAGCAGCCCCAGGGCCAAACGCTCCTACAATGAGCAGTTCTTC. Amino acid sequence: CASSPRAKRSYNEQFF.